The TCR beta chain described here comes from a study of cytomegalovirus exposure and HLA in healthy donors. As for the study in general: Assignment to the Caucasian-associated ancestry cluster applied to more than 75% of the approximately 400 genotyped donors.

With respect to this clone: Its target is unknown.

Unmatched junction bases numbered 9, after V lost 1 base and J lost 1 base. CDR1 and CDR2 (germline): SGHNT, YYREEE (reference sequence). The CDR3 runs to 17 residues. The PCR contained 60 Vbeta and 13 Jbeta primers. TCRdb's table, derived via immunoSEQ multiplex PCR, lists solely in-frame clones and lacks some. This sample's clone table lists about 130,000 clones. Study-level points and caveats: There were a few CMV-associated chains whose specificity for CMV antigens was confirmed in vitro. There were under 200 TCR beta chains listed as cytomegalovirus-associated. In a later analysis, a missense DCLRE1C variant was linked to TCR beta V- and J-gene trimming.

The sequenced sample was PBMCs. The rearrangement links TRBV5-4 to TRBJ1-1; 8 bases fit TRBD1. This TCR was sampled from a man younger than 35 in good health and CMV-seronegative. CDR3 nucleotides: TGTGCCAGCAGCTTGACGGCAGGGGGCGCAGGGAACACTGAAGCTTTCTTT. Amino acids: CASSLTAGGAGNTEAFF.